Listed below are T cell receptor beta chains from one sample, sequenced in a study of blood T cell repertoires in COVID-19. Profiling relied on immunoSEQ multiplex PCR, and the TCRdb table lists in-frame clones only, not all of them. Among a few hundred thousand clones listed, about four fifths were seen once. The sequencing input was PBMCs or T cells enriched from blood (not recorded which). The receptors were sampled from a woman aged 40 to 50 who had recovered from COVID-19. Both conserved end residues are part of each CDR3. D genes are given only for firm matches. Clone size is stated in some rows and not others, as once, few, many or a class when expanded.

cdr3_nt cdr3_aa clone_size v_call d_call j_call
TGTGCCAGCAGTTTATCACTAGCGGGCGACGAGCAGTACTTC CASSLSLAGDEQYF . TRBV27 TRBD2 TRBJ2-7
TGTGCCAGCACGACCGACCCTGGGGGGGAGACCCAGTACTTC CASTTDPGGETQYF . TRBV11-2 . TRBJ2-5
TGTGCCAGCAGCTTAGCGCAGGGCAGGGGTGAAAAACTGTTTTTT CASSLAQGRGEKLFF . TRBV7-9 . TRBJ1-4
TGTGCCAGTAGTACTGGGGGGATTCGGCAAGAGACCCAGTACTTC CASSTGGIRQETQYF . TRBV19 . TRBJ2-5
TGCGCCAGCAGCCAAGATGTGGCTAGCGGGGCCACCGGGGAGCTGTTTTTT CASSQDVASGATGELFF few TRBV4-3 TRBD2 TRBJ2-2
TGCGCCAGCAGTGAGGGGGCGTCAGATGGCTACACCTTC CASSEGASDGYTF . TRBV5-1 TRBD1 TRBJ1-2
TGTGCCAGCTCACCATCCCTAGCGGGAGGGTATGGAACCGGGGAGCTGTTTTTT CASSPSLAGGYGTGELFF . TRBV18 TRBD2 TRBJ2-2
TGTGCCAGTTCTTTACAGGGATATACTGAAGCTTTCTTT CASSLQGYTEAFF . TRBV19 . TRBJ1-1
TGTGCCAGCAGCTCACCAGATGGCACCGGGGAGCTGTTTTTT CASSSPDGTGELFF few TRBV7-3 . TRBJ2-2
TGTGCCAGCAGCACCGGACACCTCCAAGAGACCCAGTACTTC CASSTGHLQETQYF . TRBV7-9 . TRBJ2-5
TGCGCCAGCAGCCCAGCGGGACAGGGCACCGGGGAGCTGTTTTTT CASSPAGQGTGELFF . TRBV5-1 TRBD1 TRBJ2-2
TGTGCCAGCAGTTACCGGACAGGGTCTGAAGCTTTCTTT CASSYRTGSEAFF . TRBV6-5 TRBD1 TRBJ1-1
TGCGCCAGCAGCTTGACTGTGAATCAGCCCCAGCATTTT CASSLTVNQPQHF many TRBV5-1 . TRBJ1-5
TGTGCCAGCAGCCCCTCCTACAGGGTATACAATGAGCAGTTCTTC CASSPSYRVYNEQFF . TRBV14 . TRBJ2-1
TGTGCCAGCAGCCAAGGCCCCGGGACAATATACGAGCAGTACTTC CASSQGPGTIYEQYF . TRBV4-2 . TRBJ2-7
TGTGCCAGCAGTTTCTCAGGGGGCGGCACCGGGGAGCTGTTTTTT CASSFSGGGTGELFF . TRBV28 TRBD1 TRBJ2-2
TGTGCCAGCAGCGGGAGGCCAGACAGTGAAGCTTTCTTT CASSGRPDSEAFF . TRBV2 . TRBJ1-1
TGCAGTGCTAGCCAGGACACCGGGGCTTTCTTT CSASQDTGAFF . TRBV20-1 . TRBJ1-1
TGCGCCAGCAGCCAGGCGGGGGGCACTGAAGCTTTCTTT CASSQAGGTEAFF . TRBV5-1 . TRBJ1-1
TGTGCCAGCAGCTTAGACTTGAGCACAGATACGCAGTATTTT CASSLDLSTDTQYF . TRBV11-2 . TRBJ2-3
TGCGCCAGCAGCCAGAACAGGGGGTCCCAAGAGACCCAGTACTTC CASSQNRGSQETQYF once TRBV5-1 TRBD1 TRBJ2-5
TGTGCCTGGAGTGTCACGAGCGGGGGAAATCAGCCCCAGCATTTT CAWSVTSGGNQPQHF once TRBV30 . TRBJ1-5
TGTGCCAGTAGTATTGGGCAGCGCACAGATACGCAGTATTTT CASSIGQRTDTQYF . TRBV19 . TRBJ2-3
TGTGCCAGCAGCTCGACAGGGGTAGCTGGCTACACCTTC CASSSTGVAGYTF . TRBV7-2 TRBD1 TRBJ1-2
TGTGCCAGCAGTGAATCTGGGCAGTTCTATCAGCCCCAGCATTTT CASSESGQFYQPQHF once TRBV6-1 . TRBJ1-5
TGTGCCTCGAGCCGGGACAGGGGCACAGATACGCAGTATTTT CASSRDRGTDTQYF . TRBV30 TRBD1 TRBJ2-3
TGCAGCGTCGCGACCGCGCGGGATTCACCCCTCCACTTT CSVATARDSPLHF . TRBV29-1 . TRBJ1-6
TGTGCCAGCAGCGAAACGGCTAGAAATGAGCAGTTCTTC CASSETARNEQFF . TRBV7-9 . TRBJ2-1
TGCGCCAGCGGAACAGGGACCCACACCGGGGAGCTGTTTTTT CASGTGTHTGELFF . TRBV10-1 . TRBJ2-2
TGCGCCAGCAGCCAGGTGCCACTAGCGGGCCGTACCTACGAGCAGTACTTC CASSQVPLAGRTYEQYF . TRBV4-1 TRBD2 TRBJ2-7
TGTGCCTGGACAGGGGCCAAAAACATTCAGTACTTC CAWTGAKNIQYF . TRBV30 . TRBJ2-4
TGTGCCAGCAGTGACTTCGCGGGAGGTGGGGCCGATACGCAGTATTTT CASSDFAGGGADTQYF . TRBV6-4 TRBD2 TRBJ2-3
TGCGCCAGCAGCCAAAGACTACACAGGGGAATTACTGAAGCTTTCTTT CASSQRLHRGITEAFF few TRBV4-1 TRBD1 TRBJ1-1
TGTGCCAGCAGTCCGGACGGGACAGGGCTATGGCCCCAGCATTTT CASSPDGTGLWPQHF . TRBV6-5 TRBD1 TRBJ1-5
TGTGCCAGCAGCGCTAGCCGGGAGACCCAGTACTTC CASSASRETQYF . TRBV6-5 . TRBJ2-5
TGTGCCAGCAGTTTGAGCGGGCACAACGGCTACACCTTC CASSLSGHNGYTF . TRBV12-3/TRBV12-4 . TRBJ1-2
TGTGCCAGCAGCTTGGCCCCTTCCATAGGGGACACTGAAGCTTTCTTT CASSLAPSIGDTEAFF . TRBV5-5 . TRBJ1-1
TGTGCCAGCATCCCTAATAGGCAGGGTGGAGACGAGCAGTACTTC CASIPNRQGGDEQYF . TRBV11-2 . TRBJ2-7
TGTGCCAGCACAAGTACCGGACAGCCTATAGAAGGCTACACCTTC CASTSTGQPIEGYTF once TRBV2 . TRBJ1-2
TGTGCCAGCAGCAGCGGGAGCTATGGCTACACCTTC CASSSGSYGYTF . TRBV7-2 . TRBJ1-2
TGTGCCAGCAGTGACTTTCTGGCAGGGGGAAGGCCCCAGCATTTT CASSDFLAGGRPQHF . TRBV2 TRBD1 TRBJ1-5
TGTGCCAGCAGCTTTAGCCCCGACAGGGCGGGGGGTTGGAATGAGCAGTTCTTC CASSFSPDRAGGWNEQFF . TRBV7-8 . TRBJ2-1
TGTGCCAGCATGGGTAGCCTCGGGGGGTGGTACGAGCAGTACTTC CASMGSLGGWYEQYF . TRBV28 TRBD2 TRBJ2-7
TGTGCCAGCAGTTCTGGGCTCGCAAGCCGCACAGATACGCAGTATTTT CASSSGLASRTDTQYF once TRBV6-6 . TRBJ2-3
TGTGCCAGCAGCTTAAACCCTCAGAACTATGGCTACACCTTC CASSLNPQNYGYTF . TRBV11-2 . TRBJ1-2
TGTGCCAGCAGCTTAGAAGCGGGACGTACAGATACGCAGTATTTT CASSLEAGRTDTQYF . TRBV7-9 TRBD2 TRBJ2-3
TGTGCCAGCAAATTGGGGGGACAGGGGGTCTACGAGCAGTACTTC CASKLGGQGVYEQYF . TRBV5-4 TRBD1 TRBJ2-7
TGTGCCAGCAGCTTCACAGGGACGGCTGGCTACACCTTC CASSFTGTAGYTF . TRBV11-3 . TRBJ1-2
TGTGCCAGCGGCCAAACAACAGATACGCAGTATTTT CASGQTTDTQYF . TRBV6-2/TRBV6-3 . TRBJ2-3
TGTGCCAGTAGTATAGGGGGAGAAGGAGAGACCCAGTACTTC CASSIGGEGETQYF . TRBV19 . TRBJ2-5
TGTGCCAGCAGCCAAGATCCCCAGGGATCTAGAAACACCATATATTTT CASSQDPQGSRNTIYF . TRBV4-2 . TRBJ1-3
TGCAGCGTACAGGGCGGGACTGAAGCTTTCTTT CSVQGGTEAFF once TRBV29-1 . TRBJ1-1
TGCAGCGTTGGTGGGGCGGCCGAGCAGTTCTTC CSVGGAAEQFF . TRBV29-1 . TRBJ2-1
TGTGCCAGCATGTATCGGGGGATGGAAGAAAAACTGTTTTTT CASMYRGMEEKLFF . TRBV28 . TRBJ1-4
TGTGCCAGCAGTGAAGGTCACCAGGGAGAGACCCAGTACTTC CASSEGHQGETQYF once TRBV2 . TRBJ2-5